This TCR beta chain was sequenced in a study of blood T cell repertoires in COVID-19. For the study at large: COVID-19 samples from acute and convalescent phases originated in the United States, Italy and Spain. PBMCs, B-cell-depleted T cells, or T cells were the source of the cDNA or gDNA that made up the material.

Study processing details: Nucleated cell number was recorded as an estimate derived from reference gene primer amplification. The protocol was immunoSEQ multiplex PCR, while the TCRdb copy is restricted to in-frame clones and leaves out a portion. V and J calls plus clone size are reproduced from that table; the DNA served to infer D and trimming. The data contain roughly 230,000 clones, about 85% of them singletons. The length of the CDR3 is 16 residues. CDR1 is LGHNA and CDR2 is YNFKEQ in the germline V gene. With 0 bases removed from V and 1 base from J, the gap between germline ends came to 10 bases.

Material: peripheral blood. V and J are TRBV4-2 and TRBJ2-1; D possibly corresponds to TRBD2 (6 bases). The TCR was taken from a man between 65 and 85 years old with acute or convalescent COVID-19. CDR3 region: CASSQDGGFSYNEQFF. The CDR3 DNA reads TGTGCCAGCAGCCAAGATGGGGGGTTTTCCTACAATGAGCAGTTCTTC.